The 25 T cell receptor beta chains presented below share a single source sample, sequenced in a study of CD8 T cells in Susac syndrome. Random hexamers were used to reverse transcribe about 0.5 to 1 ug of RNA. TCRdb analysed the immunoSEQ multiplex PCR reads with MiXCR anew, one entry per CDR3 protein. Among 300,000 or so distinct CDR3 sequences listed, 92% were seen once. Source material: CD4+ T cells from PBMCs. The receptors stem from a human donor with multiple sclerosis.

This rearrangement joins TRBV27 to TRBJ2-5; 8 bases are a match to TRBD2. The V gene end was trimmed by 3 bases and the J gene end by 3 bases; junction bases not matched to a gene: 9. Germline lookup yields CDR1 MNHEY and CDR2 SMNVEV (reference sequence). The CDR3 runs 16 residues. The CDR3 region is CASSFRGRGDEETQYF. The CDR3, as DNA: TGTGCCAGCAGTTTCCGTGGGCGGGGGGATGAAGAGACCCAGTACTTC.

The table lists this clonotype with a count of one. The V gene is TRBV7-2, the J gene TRBJ2-3, with D possibly called TRBD1 or TRBD2 (5 bases each). Deletions cut 4 bases from V and 2 bases from J, with 13 bases between. The CDR3 sequence is 15 residues long. The germline V gene encodes CDR1 SGHTA and CDR2 FQGNSA. The CDR3 loop reads CASSSGRPDTDTQYF. The CDR3 nucleotides read TGTGCCAGCAGCTCGGGACGGCCGGACACAGATACGCAGTATTTT.

This clonotype was found once. The chain links TRBV5-1 to TRBJ2-5; D may be TRBD1 (5 bases). There are 15 residues in the CDR3. Germline V gene lookup returns CDR1 SGHRS and CDR2 YFSETQ. V lost 5 bases and J lost 2, with 16 bases in between. CDR3 in DNA: TGCGCCAGCAGTCTCCAGGGTACTCCTCAAGAGACCCAGTACTTC. It specifies CASSLQGTPQETQYF.

This chain uses TRBV7-8 with TRBJ1-1; 9 nucleotides line up with TRBD1. The CDR3 runs to 15 residues. The germline V gene has CDR1 SGHVS and CDR2 FQNEAQ. Unmatched junction bases numbered 6, after V lost 3 bases and J lost 4 bases. The CDR3 DNA follows: TGTGCCAGCAGCTTGCGGGACAGGGTGGGCACTGAAGCTTTCTTT. Protein: CASSLRDRVGTEAFF.

The gene calls are TRBV5-1 and TRBJ2-2; D unresolved. CDR1 is SGHRS, CDR2 YFSETQ, per germline. The CDR3 extends over 14 amino acids. Trimming shortened V by 6 bases and J by 1 base, and 10 bases separated the two germline ends. CDR3 in amino acids: CASKPTQNTGELFF. CDR3 bases: TGCGCCAGCAAACCCACTCAGAACACCGGGGAGCTGTTTTTT.

V is TRBV29-1 and J is TRBJ2-3; D perhaps matches TRBD1 (5 bases). V lost 4 bases and J lost 2, with 13 bases in between. CDR1 is SQVTM, CDR2 ANQGSEA, per germline. This CDR3 is built from 14 residues. The CDR3 DNA follows: TGCAGCGTTGGCAGGGATTGGGACACAGATACGCAGTATTTT. Translated: CSVGRDWDTDTQYF.

The rearrangement uses TRBV19 and TRBJ1-2; D call uncertain. Germline values: CDR1 LNHDA, CDR2 SQIVND (reference sequence). Trimming cost V 0 bases and J 4 bases, with 21 bases left between them. The CDR3 has 18 residues. Written as DNA, the CDR3 is TGTGCCAGTAGTATAGACGCTAGTTGGTCGAGAGGCATCTATGGCTACACCTTC. This translates into CASSIDASWSRGIYGYTF.

The chain couples TRBV12-3 or TRBV12-4 to TRBJ2-2; a weak D match, TRBD1 (6 bases). V shed 4 bases and J shed 1 base, with 7 bases lying between them. The CDR3 has 14 residues. The CDR3 sequence: CASSWTENTGELFF. CDR3 in DNA: TGTGCCAGCAGTTGGACAGAGAACACCGGGGAGCTGTTTTTT.

Only one count was recorded for this clonotype. The J gene is TRBJ1-6, the V gene TRBV20-1; D is unclear. CDR1 and CDR2 (germline): DFQATT, SNEGSKA (reference sequence). Trimming removed 3 bases from V and 4 bases from J, with 7 bases in between. This CDR3 comprises 13 residues. CDR3 sequence reads: CSASQGYNSPLHF. The CDR3 coding sequence is TGCAGTGCTAGTCAAGGGTATAATTCACCCCTCCACTTT.

This sequence joins TRBV7-2 and TRBJ1-1; D is ambiguous. The CDR3 is made up of 19 amino acids. Germline CDR1 reads SGHTA; CDR2 reads FQGNSA. Trimming shortened V by 5 bases and J by 0 bases, and 25 bases separated the two germline ends. The CDR3 DNA sequence: TGTGCCAGCAGCCGGTTATTTCTGGTCAGAGGATTGATGAACACTGAAGCTTTCTTT. Its protein product is CASSRLFLVRGLMNTEAFF.

This rearrangement joins TRBV18 to TRBJ1-2; the match to TRBD1 covers 7 bases. The length of the CDR3 is 17 residues. V lost 3 bases, J lost 4 bases, and 14 bases stayed unmatched. Germline-derived CDR1 and CDR2 are KGHSH and LQKENI. The CDR3 bases are TGTGCCAGCTCACCGGTGACAGGGAGAATCGAGAGCTATGGCTACACCTTC. Translating gives CASSPVTGRIESYGYTF.

The chain links TRBV12-3 or TRBV12-4 to TRBJ2-3, with D tentatively TRBD2 (5 bases). V lost 8 bases and J lost 3, with 15 bases in between. The length of the CDR3 is 14 residues. CDR3 region: CASGPGFGTDTQYF. CDR3 nucleotide sequence: TGTGCCAGCGGCCCGGGATTTGGGACAGATACGCAGTATTTT.

V usage is TRBV20-1 and J usage is TRBJ2-1, with TRBD1 identical over 11 bases. The ends lost 3 bases at V and 6 bases at J; junction bases unmatched: 4. This CDR3 is 14 amino acids long. Germline CDR1 is DFQATT and CDR2 is SNEGSKA (reference sequence). CDR3 DNA: TGCAGTGCTAGGCCCGGGACAGGGGGCAATGAGCAGTTCTTC. It codes for CSARPGTGGNEQFF.

This clonotype has a single count. The chain is built from TRBV19 and TRBJ1-5; D is unresolved. Deletions cut 3 bases from V and 5 bases from J, with 23 bases between. The V gene's germline CDR1 is LNHDA and CDR2 SQIVND (reference sequence). This CDR3 region has 18 residues. CDR3 DNA: TGTGCCAGTAGTATTATCGAGGGATTCGGAATGGGGTATCAGCCCCAGCATTTT. Translating it yields CASSIIEGFGMGYQPQHF.

This clonotype was detected only once. The CDR3 region has the DNA TGTGCCAGCAGCCGCCGGACAGGGAACGCCGCCTCCGTCAATGAGCAGTTCTTC. Translation: CASSRRTGNAASVNEQFF. The V and J genes are TRBV11-2 and TRBJ2-1, with 8 bases lining up with TRBD1. This CDR3 spans 18 amino acids. With 5 bases clipped from V and 6 bases from J, the junction kept 18 bases outside the gene matches. The V gene's germline CDR1 is SGHAT and CDR2 FQNNGV. Complete variable domain (other parts from reference TRBV11-2 and TRBJ2-1): EAGVAQSPRYKIIEKRQSVAFWCNPISGHATLYWYQQILGQGPKLLIQFQNNGVVDDSQLPKDRFSAERLKGVDSTLKIQPAKLEDSAVYLCASSRRTGNAASVNEQFFGPGTRLTVL.

The rearrangement links TRBV7-6 to TRBJ1-1; 7 bases are shared with TRBD1. The CDR3 spans 14 residues. Germline V gene sequence: CDR1 SGHVS, CDR2 FNYEAQ. V lost 5 bases and J lost 5; bases outside the gene matches: 8. The CDR3 bases are TGTGCCAGCAGCCGCCCAGGGGGGAGTACTGAAGCTTTCTTT. This encodes CASSRPGGSTEAFF.

V is TRBV2 and J is TRBJ1-4; D not certain. The CDR3 is 12 residues long. V was trimmed by 3 bases and J by 8 bases, leaving 7 bases between them. Germline CDR1 reads SNHLY; CDR2 reads FYNNEI. CDR3 sequence: CASSEMVEKLFF. CDR3 in DNA: TGTGCCAGCAGTGAGATGGTGGAAAAACTGTTTTTT.

The chain joins TRBV20-1 to TRBJ1-5; 12 bases map to TRBD1. J gave up 6 bases and V 1 base, and 7 bases lay outside the gene matches. Looked up from germline, CDR1 is DFQATT and CDR2 is SNEGSKA (reference sequence). The CDR3 is made up of 16 amino acids. The chain's CDR3 is CSARVTGTGGGQPQHF. DNA of the CDR3: TGCAGTGCTAGAGTTACCGGGACAGGGGGCGGTCAGCCCCAGCATTTT.

The J gene is TRBJ2-1, the V gene TRBV19, with 7 bases fitting TRBD2. Germline V gene data show CDR1 as LNHDA and CDR2 as SQIVND (reference sequence). The CDR3 has 15 amino acids. V gave up 1 base and J gave up 8 bases; unmatched junction bases: 8. Written as DNA, the CDR3 is TGTGCCAGTAGTATAGTTCACGGGAGGCACCATGAGCAGTTCTTC. The encoded protein is CASSIVHGRHHEQFF.

The J gene is TRBJ1-2, the V gene TRBV6-2 or TRBV6-3; D unclear. The CDR3 runs to 12 residues. Germline V gene sequence: CDR1 MNHEY, CDR2 SVGEGT. V lost 6 bases, J lost 6 bases, and 11 bases lay in between. In nucleotides, the CDR3 is TGTGCCAGCAGCCCCCTCCCGAATGGCTACACCTTC. This translates into CASSPLPNGYTF.

The chain links TRBV12-5 to TRBJ2-1; TRBD1 matches 7 bases. Germline CDR1 and CDR2: LGHNT and FRNRAP. The CDR3 sequence is 16 residues long. The V segment lost 0 bases and the J segment 6 bases; nucleotides outside the gene matches: 8. CDR3 in amino acids: CASGLVRTGPINEQFF. The CDR3 coding sequence is TGTGCTAGTGGTTTGGTAAGGACAGGTCCCATCAATGAGCAGTTCTTC.

The chain has TRBV4-1 and TRBJ2-1, with TRBD2 matching over 14 bases. The CDR3 consists of 18 residues. J was trimmed by 5 bases and V by 1 base; bases with no gene match: 7. Germline loops: CDR1 MGHRA, CDR2 YSYEKL. The CDR3 bases are TGCGCCAGCAGCCAAGCCGGGACTAGCGGGAGTTTCGACAATGAGCAGTTCTTC. Amino acid sequence: CASSQAGTSGSFDNEQFF.

V gene TRBV20-1 combines with J gene TRBJ2-7; TRBD2 matches at 12 bases. There are 15 residues in the CDR3. Germline-derived CDR1 and CDR2 are DFQATT and SNEGSKA (reference sequence). Germline trimming cut 3 bases from V and 7 bases from J; bases unmatched to any gene: 10. The CDR3 protein is CSASGRLAGVDEQYF. As DNA, the CDR3 is TGCAGTGCTAGTGGAAGACTAGCGGGAGTGGATGAGCAGTACTTC.

This clonotype was recorded a few times. The rearrangement uses TRBV3-1 and TRBJ2-7, with a possible D match to TRBD1 (5 bases). CDR1 and CDR2 from the germline V gene are LGHDT and YNNKEL (reference sequence). V lost 1 base, J lost 1 base, and 14 bases lay in between. The CDR3 has 16 amino acids. The CDR3: CASSQGGREGSYEQYF. CDR3 DNA sequence: TGTGCCAGCAGCCAAGGAGGCAGGGAAGGGTCCTACGAGCAGTACTTC.

This clonotype was counted a single time. The chain employs TRBV20-1 and TRBJ2-3; 9 nucleotides align to TRBD2. V was clipped by 3 bases and J by 7 bases; unmatched bases: 11. CDR3 length equals 15 residues. Germline V lookup: CDR1 DFQATT, CDR2 SNEGSKA (reference sequence). The DNA for the CDR3 is TGCAGTGCTAGCCCTAGCGGGATAACGGGAAATACGCAGTATTTT. This sequence encodes CSASPSGITGNTQYF.